The entry that follows covers one T cell receptor (beta chain) sequence. This sample is part of a study of blood T cell repertoires in COVID-19. Study details: Samples came from the United States, Italy and Spain, spanning acute and convalescent COVID-19. T cells, B-cell-depleted T cells, or PBMCs supplied cDNA or gDNA.

Original methodology: Amplifying reference gene primers gave estimates of nucleated cell counts. Method: immunoSEQ multiplex PCR; TCRdb's copy keeps in-frame clones and lacks some. The DNA was the basis for D and trimming; V, J and clone size are from that table. The sample lists under 100,000 clones; about four fifths were seen once. V was pared by 6 bases and J by 0 bases, with 13 bases between. The length of the CDR3 is 15 residues. Germline CDR1 reads MDHEN; CDR2 reads SYDVKM. The genes are TRBV28 and TRBJ2-3; D may be TRBD2 (6 bases). This TCR derives from a woman aged 40 to 49 with active or convalescent COVID-19. Sequencing input: peripheral blood. The CDR3 DNA reads TGTGCCAGCAGCACGGGGGAACCTAGCACAGATACGCAGTATTTT. This encodes CASSTGEPSTDTQYF. Supplemented by reference TRBV28 and TRBJ2-3, the full variable domain reads DVKVTQSSRYLVKRTGEKVFLECVQDMDHENMFWYRQDPGLGLRLIYFSYDVKMKEKGDIPEGYSVSREKKERFSLILESASTNQTSMYLCASSTGEPSTDTQYFGPGTRLTVL.